These T cell receptor beta chains were read from a single sample in a study of shared clonotypes between healthy human individuals. Assay: immunoSEQ multiplex PCR; the TCRdb copy retains only in-frame clones and omits some. Here the sample spans some 1 million clones, 65% to 75% being singletons. Material: memory CD4+ T cells sorted from blood. All receptors come from a man aged 18 to 29 in good health. Each CDR3 is given with its conserved first and last residue. The D gene is left open where the match is weak. Clone size is not always given. Where it is, it says once, few, many or a class for expanded clones.

abundance	v_gene	d_gene	j_gene	CDR3nt	CDR3aa
.	TRBV18	TRBD2	TRBJ2-2	TGTGCCAGCTCACCCGCAGGACTAGGCACCGGGGAGCTGTTTTTT	CASSPAGLGTGELFF
once	TRBV5-4	.	TRBJ2-7	TGTGCCAGCAGCCTCGAGTTAGGGGGCTACGAGCAGTACTTC	CASSLELGGYEQYF
.	TRBV29-1	.	TRBJ1-1	TGCAGCGTTGAATTGGGTCCGCACTCGAACACTGAAGCTTTCTTT	CSVELGPHSNTEAFF
.	TRBV11-3	.	TRBJ2-4	TGTGCCAGCAGCTTGACGGGACCCCTAGCCAAAAACATTCAGTACTTC	CASSLTGPLAKNIQYF
.	TRBV6-1	.	TRBJ2-7	TGTGCCAGAAGTCGAATGGGGCCGGTGTCCTACGAGCAGTACTTC	CARSRMGPVSYEQYF
.	TRBV2	.	TRBJ2-7	TGTGCCAGCAGTGCACCGGGGCGCGAATCCCACGAGCAGTACTTC	CASSAPGRESHEQYF
.	TRBV7-2	.	TRBJ1-2	TGTGCCAGCAGCCAGACAGCGGGCCTAAGCTACACCTTC	CASSQTAGLSYTF
.	TRBV11-2	TRBD2	TRBJ2-5	TGTGCCAGCAGCTTTAAGCGGGACGAGACCCAGTACTTC	CASSFKRDETQYF
once	TRBV5-1	.	TRBJ2-5	TGCGCCAGCAGCTTGACAGGGCGAAACCAAGAGACCCAGTACTTC	CASSLTGRNQETQYF
.	TRBV4-1	.	TRBJ2-5	TGCGCCAGCAGAAGAGGCCAGTTTGGGGGCCAAGAGACCCAGTACTTC	CASRRGQFGGQETQYF
.	TRBV19	.	TRBJ2-3	TGTGCCAGTAGGCCCCAGGCGGCCTCAGATACGCAGTATTTT	CASRPQAASDTQYF
.	TRBV19	TRBD1	TRBJ2-1	TGTGCCAGTGTACGGACAGGGGATAGGTATGAGCAGTTCTTC	CASVRTGDRYEQFF
few	TRBV7-6	.	TRBJ1-5	TGTGCCAGCAGCTTAGTCGCCCGGCCAAGGACCGCCGCTAATCAGCCCCAGCATTTT	CASSLVARPRTAANQPQHF
.	TRBV14	TRBD2	TRBJ2-3	TGTGCCAGCAGCCACCCCGGACTAGCGGGGCCAGGCACAGATACGCAGTATTTT	CASSHPGLAGPGTDTQYF
.	TRBV4-1	.	TRBJ2-1	TGCGCCAGCAGCCGCTGGGATTACCAGCAGTTCTTC	CASSRWDYQQFF
.	TRBV7-2	.	TRBJ2-5	TGTGCCAGCAGCCCGAACCAGGGGGGAGAGACCCAGTACTTC	CASSPNQGGETQYF
few	TRBV7-2	.	TRBJ2-5	TGTGCCAGCAGCTTAGGGGTAGAAAAGACCCAGTACTTC	CASSLGVEKTQYF
.	TRBV9	.	TRBJ1-1	TGTGCCAGCAGCGTAGCCAGTATGAACACTGAAGCTTTCTTT	CASSVASMNTEAFF
.	TRBV11-2	.	TRBJ1-1	TGTGCCAGCAGCCCACAAAACACTGAAGCTTTCTTT	CASSPQNTEAFF
once	TRBV5-1	.	TRBJ2-7	TGCGCCAGCAGCTCGGACGTAGGGACGGCCGGGGTGCAGTACTTC	CASSSDVGTAGVQYF
.	TRBV19	TRBD1	TRBJ2-1	TGTGCCAGTAGTATATCGGGACAGAGGGCCAATGAGCAGTTCTTC	CASSISGQRANEQFF
.	TRBV5-4	.	TRBJ2-1	TGTGCCAGCAGGAATCGGCCCACAGACAATGAGCAGTTCTTC	CASRNRPTDNEQFF
.	TRBV10-3	.	TRBJ2-3	TGTGCCGCTTCGGCCCACACAGATACGCAGTATTTT	CAASAHTDTQYF
.	TRBV9	.	TRBJ1-2	TGTGCCAGCAGCGTACAGTCCTTGGCGGACTATGGCTACACCTTC	CASSVQSLADYGYTF
.	TRBV4-1	.	TRBJ1-2	TGCGCCAGCAGCCAAGATAATGTGAACTATGGCTACACCTTC	CASSQDNVNYGYTF
.	TRBV19	TRBD1	TRBJ2-7	TGTGCCAGTAGTGTCCCGGGACAGGCTGTTGGCGAGCAGTACTTC	CASSVPGQAVGEQYF
.	TRBV21-1	.	TRBJ2-1	TGTGCCAGCAGCACCTCCCGGACAGGGCGCTACAATGAGCAGTTCTTC	CASSTSRTGRYNEQFF
once	TRBV6-1	.	TRBJ1-2	TGTGCCACTTTTAATCAGGGTAGTGGCTACACCTTC	CATFNQGSGYTF
.	TRBV4-1	.	TRBJ1-4	TGCGCCAGCACCCTGGGGAGGGGGGTAGATGAAAAACTGTTTTTT	CASTLGRGVDEKLFF
.	TRBV6-5	TRBD1	TRBJ2-1	TGTGCCAGCAGTTACTGGGACAGGAATTACAATGAGCAGTTCTTC	CASSYWDRNYNEQFF
.	TRBV18	.	TRBJ1-3	TGTGCCAGCTCACCACTTGACAACAGTCTCACTTCTGGAAACACCATATATTTT	CASSPLDNSLTSGNTIYF
.	TRBV6-1	.	TRBJ2-7	TGTGCCAGCAGTGTTCAGGGAATTCCCTACGAGCAGTACTTC	CASSVQGIPYEQYF
.	TRBV2	TRBD1	TRBJ1-3	TGTGCCAGCGGGACAGGGAACACCATATATTTT	CASGTGNTIYF
.	TRBV6-1	.	TRBJ1-2	TGTGCCAGCAGAATGGACGCTAACTATGGCTACACCTTC	CASRMDANYGYTF
.	TRBV5-1	.	TRBJ2-7	TGCGCCAGCAGCTTGGGGGGCCCTTTCTACGAGCAGTACTTC	CASSLGGPFYEQYF
few	TRBV2	TRBD1	TRBJ1-5	TGTGCCAGCAGTGAGGATGGCAGGGGGGATCAGCCCCAGCATTTT	CASSEDGRGDQPQHF
.	TRBV28	TRBD1	TRBJ2-1	TGTGCCAGCAGCCGGGGACAGGGGGCCTACAATGAGCAGTTCTTC	CASSRGQGAYNEQFF
.	TRBV30	TRBD2	TRBJ2-7	TGTGCCTGGAGTACCTCGGGAGGCGCCATCTACGAGCAGTACTTC	CAWSTSGGAIYEQYF
.	TRBV30	.	TRBJ2-3	TGTGCCTGGAGTGTATGGGGTGGCACAGATACGCAGTATTTT	CAWSVWGGTDTQYF
.	TRBV7-6	.	TRBJ1-1	TGTGCCAGCAGCCCCCTGGGGACTGAAGCTTTCTTT	CASSPLGTEAFF
few	TRBV5-1	.	TRBJ2-7	TGCGCCAGCAGCTTGCCTTCAGGCGAGCAGTACTTC	CASSLPSGEQYF